What follows is one T cell receptor beta chain and its context. Its antigen is unknown. This sample stems from a study of cytomegalovirus exposure and HLA in healthy donors. Amplification used 60 Vbeta primers and 13 Jbeta primers. Using immunoSEQ multiplex PCR, the repertoire was profiled, and TCRdb retains in-frame clones only, with some absent. In the table there are approximately 170,000 clones, roughly 80% of which are singletons. The CDR3 spans 16 residues. Trimming left V 0 bases short and J 4 bases short, with 16 bases between. Germline CDR1 and CDR2: SGHDN and FVKESK. Study-wide results and caveats: Reports credit the classifier with highly specific, highly sensitive diagnosis of cytomegalovirus status. The study designated 150 or so TCR beta chains cytomegalovirus-associated.

The chain links TRBV14 to TRBJ2-7, with TRBD2 as a possible D gene (6 bases). The clonotype comes from a male donor in good health and CMV-seronegative. The sample comprised PBMCs. CDR3 residues: CASSQDRWAGLYEQYF. CDR3 DNA: TGTGCCAGCAGCCAAGACCGTTGGGCTGGACTATACGAGCAGTACTTC.